This T cell receptor (beta chain) was profiled in a study of CD8+ T cells in alopecia areata. CDR3 length: 11 amino acids. Germline CDR1 SNHLY, CDR2 FYNNEI. Trimming removed 6 bases from V and 12 bases from J, with 12 bases in between. Treatment meaning: oral pan-JAK inhibitor, 5-10 mg twice daily. RNA was extracted and reverse transcribed into cDNA as the sequencing template. Assay: immunoSEQ multiplex PCR; the TCRdb copy retains only in-frame clones and omits some. Of 120,000 or so clones in the sample, under 65% were seen once. This clone is a singleton in its sample. The chain recombines TRBV2 with TRBJ2-1; possible D gene TRBD2, 6 bases. This clonotype was sampled from a human donor with alopecia areata. Sample: CD4+ T cells sorted from blood, taken at week 4, from a patient treated with tofacitinib. The CDR3 bases are TGTGCCAGCAGGATGCTCGGGGGGCAGTTCTTC. Its protein is CASRMLGGQFF.